The 9 T cell receptor beta chains in this list originate from one sample, sequenced in a study of early T cells in non-severe SARS-CoV-2 infection. MiXCR was run by TCRdb on the 5' RACE reads, yielding one entry per CDR3 protein. The table shows fewer than 65,000 distinct CDR3 sequences, with 5.5% to 7% occurring only once. The input for sequencing was whole blood, taken at baseline. Every receptor here comes from an adult who was a healthcare worker with PCR-confirmed SARS-CoV-2 infection or an uninfected control (not recorded which).

This clonotype was counted many times. The rearrangement uses TRBV10-3 and TRBJ2-6; 12 positions match TRBD2. The CDR3 length is 17 residues. Trimming cost V 10 bases and J 3 bases; bases outside gene matches: 10. Germline lookup yields CDR1 ENHRY and CDR2 SYGVKD. The CDR3 loop reads CATQRLAGDYGANVLTF. In nucleotides, the CDR3 is TGTGCCACTCAGAGACTAGCGGGAGACTATGGGGCCAACGTCCTGACTTTC.

This clonotype was picked up many times. The genes are TRBV6-1 and TRBJ2-1; a weak D match, TRBD2 (5 bases). This CDR3 contains 13 residues. Trimming took 2 bases from V and 5 from J, leaving 7 bases between them. Germline lookup yields CDR1 MNHNS and CDR2 SASEGT. The CDR3 protein is CASSESSHNEQFF. CDR3 coding DNA: TGTGCCAGCAGTGAATCTAGCCACAATGAGCAGTTCTTC.

This clonotype was recorded many times. This chain joins TRBV9 and TRBJ1-5; TRBD1 might be the D (5 bases). From germline, CDR1 is SGDLS and CDR2 YYNGEE. With 3 bases removed from V and 0 bases from J, the gap between germline ends came to 10 bases. This CDR3 is built from 15 residues. The DNA of the CDR3 is TGTGCCAGCAGCGCGGTGGACAATAGCAATCAGCCCCAGCATTTT. This sequence encodes CASSAVDNSNQPQHF.

This clonotype was counted ten times or more. The chain employs TRBV19 and TRBJ1-5; no firm D call. The CDR3 sequence is 16 residues long. V lost 1 base and J 0 bases, leaving 10 bases between the germline ends. Germline V gives CDR1 LNHDA, CDR2 SQIVND (reference sequence). CDR3 amino acids: CASSIVPRYSNQPQHF. CDR3 sequence (DNA): TGTGCCAGTAGTATAGTTCCGCGGTATAGCAATCAGCCCCAGCATTTT.

This rearrangement joins TRBV7-9 to TRBJ2-4; TRBD1 aligns across 9 bases. The V gene end was trimmed by 5 bases and the J gene end by 4 bases; junction bases not matched to a gene: 9. CDR1 is SEHNR and CDR2 is FQNEAQ in the germline V gene (reference sequence). The length of the CDR3 is 16 residues. CDR3 nucleotides: TGTGCCAGCAGCCCGGGACAGGGAGTCGTGAAAAACATTCAGTACTTC. This encodes CASSPGQGVVKNIQYF.

This clonotype has at least ten counts. The chain recombines TRBV29-1 with TRBJ1-1, with no clear D. This CDR3 comprises 13 residues. Germline CDR1 reads SQVTM; CDR2 reads ANQGSEA. V was pared by 7 bases and J by 0 bases, with 12 bases between. CDR3 bases: TGCAGCGCCTTACGAGGGTTGAACACTGAAGCTTTCTTT. It codes for CSALRGLNTEAFF.

The table lists this clonotype with many counts. The gene calls are TRBV29-1 and TRBJ1-2; 8 bases align to TRBD1. The CDR3 extends over 13 amino acids. The germline V gene has CDR1 SQVTM and CDR2 ANQGSEA. V shed 5 bases, J shed 6 bases, and the junction held 8 bases outside the gene matches. The CDR3 here is CSVQGQGWHGYTF. The CDR3 DNA sequence: TGCAGCGTTCAAGGACAGGGATGGCATGGCTACACCTTC.

This clonotype was seen at least ten times. The chain employs TRBV5-1 and TRBJ1-2; 11 bases are a match to TRBD1. V lost 0 bases, J lost 4 bases, and 2 bases stayed unmatched. This CDR3 spans 15 amino acids. The germline CDR1 and CDR2 sequences are SGHRS and YFSETQ. The CDR3 region has the DNA TGCGCCAGCAGCTTGGGGACAGGGGGCATCTATGGCTACACCTTC. Translated: CASSLGTGGIYGYTF.

V is TRBV4-1 and J is TRBJ2-7; 11 bases line up with TRBD2. The V gene's germline CDR1 is MGHRA and CDR2 YSYEKL. V was clipped by 2 bases and J by 6 bases; unmatched bases: 9. CDR3 size: 16 residues. The CDR3 spells CASSQQVAGGPAEQYF. The CDR3 coding sequence is TGCGCCAGCAGCCAACAGGTAGCGGGAGGGCCTGCCGAGCAGTACTTC.